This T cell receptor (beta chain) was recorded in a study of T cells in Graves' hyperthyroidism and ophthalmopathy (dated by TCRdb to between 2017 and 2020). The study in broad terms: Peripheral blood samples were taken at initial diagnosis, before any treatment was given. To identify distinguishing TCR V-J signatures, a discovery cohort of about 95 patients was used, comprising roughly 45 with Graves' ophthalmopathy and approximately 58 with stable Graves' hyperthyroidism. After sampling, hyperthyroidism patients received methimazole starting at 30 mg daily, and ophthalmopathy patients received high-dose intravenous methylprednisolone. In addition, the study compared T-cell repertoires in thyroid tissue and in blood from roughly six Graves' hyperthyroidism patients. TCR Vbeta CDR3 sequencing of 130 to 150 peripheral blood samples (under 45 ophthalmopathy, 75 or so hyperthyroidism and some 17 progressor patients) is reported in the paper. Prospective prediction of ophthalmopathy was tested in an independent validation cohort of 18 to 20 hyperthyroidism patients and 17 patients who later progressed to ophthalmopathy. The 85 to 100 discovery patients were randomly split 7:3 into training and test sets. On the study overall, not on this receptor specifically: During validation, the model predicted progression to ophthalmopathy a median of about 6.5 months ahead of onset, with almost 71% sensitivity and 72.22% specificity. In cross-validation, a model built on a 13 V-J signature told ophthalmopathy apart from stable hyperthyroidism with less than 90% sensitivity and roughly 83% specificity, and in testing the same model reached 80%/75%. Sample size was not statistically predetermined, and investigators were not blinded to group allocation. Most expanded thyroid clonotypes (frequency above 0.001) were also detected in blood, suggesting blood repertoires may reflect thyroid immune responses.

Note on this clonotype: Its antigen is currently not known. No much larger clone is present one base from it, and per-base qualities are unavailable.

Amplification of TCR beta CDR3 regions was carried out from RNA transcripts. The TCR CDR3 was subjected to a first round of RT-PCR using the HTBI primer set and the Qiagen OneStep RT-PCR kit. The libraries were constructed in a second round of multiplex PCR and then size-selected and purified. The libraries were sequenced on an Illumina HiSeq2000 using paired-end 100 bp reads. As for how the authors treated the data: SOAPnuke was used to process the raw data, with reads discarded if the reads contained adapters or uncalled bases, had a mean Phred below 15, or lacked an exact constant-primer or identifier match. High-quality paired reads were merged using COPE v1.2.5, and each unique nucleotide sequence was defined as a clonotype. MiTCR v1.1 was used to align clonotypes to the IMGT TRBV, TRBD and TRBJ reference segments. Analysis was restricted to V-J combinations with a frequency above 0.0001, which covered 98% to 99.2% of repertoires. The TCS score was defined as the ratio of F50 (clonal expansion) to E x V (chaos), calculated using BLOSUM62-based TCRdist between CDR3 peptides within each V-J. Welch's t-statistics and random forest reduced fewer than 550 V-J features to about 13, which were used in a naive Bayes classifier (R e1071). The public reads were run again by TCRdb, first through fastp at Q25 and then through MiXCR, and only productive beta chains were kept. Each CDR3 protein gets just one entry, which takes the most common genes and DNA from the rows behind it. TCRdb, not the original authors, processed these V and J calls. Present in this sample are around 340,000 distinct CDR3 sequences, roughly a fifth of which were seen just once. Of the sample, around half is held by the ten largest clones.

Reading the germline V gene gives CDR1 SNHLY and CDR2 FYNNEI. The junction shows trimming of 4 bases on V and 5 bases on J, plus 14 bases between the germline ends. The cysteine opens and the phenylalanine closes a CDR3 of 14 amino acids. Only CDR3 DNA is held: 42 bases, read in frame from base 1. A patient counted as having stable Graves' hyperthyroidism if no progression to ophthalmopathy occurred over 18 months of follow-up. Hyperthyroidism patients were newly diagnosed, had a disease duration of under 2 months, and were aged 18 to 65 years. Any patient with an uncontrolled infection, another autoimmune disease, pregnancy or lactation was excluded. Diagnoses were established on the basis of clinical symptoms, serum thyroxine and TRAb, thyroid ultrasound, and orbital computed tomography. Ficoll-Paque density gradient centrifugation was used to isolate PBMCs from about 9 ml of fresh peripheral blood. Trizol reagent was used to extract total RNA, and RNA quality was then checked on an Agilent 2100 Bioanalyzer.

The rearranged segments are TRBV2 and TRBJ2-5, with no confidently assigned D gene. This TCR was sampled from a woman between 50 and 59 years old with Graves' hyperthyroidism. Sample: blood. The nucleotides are TGTGCCAGCAGTGGGCCAGCCCTGGGGGAGACCCAGTACTTC. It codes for CASSGPALGETQYF.